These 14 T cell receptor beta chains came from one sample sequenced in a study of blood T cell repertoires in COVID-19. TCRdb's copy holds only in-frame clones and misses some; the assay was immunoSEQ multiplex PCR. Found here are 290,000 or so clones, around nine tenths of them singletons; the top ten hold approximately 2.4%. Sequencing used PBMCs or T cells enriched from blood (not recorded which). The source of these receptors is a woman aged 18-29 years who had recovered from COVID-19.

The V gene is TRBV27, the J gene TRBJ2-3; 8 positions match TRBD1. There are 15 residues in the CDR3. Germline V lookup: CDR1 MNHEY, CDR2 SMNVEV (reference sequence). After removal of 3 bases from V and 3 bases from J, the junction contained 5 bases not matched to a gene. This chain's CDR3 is CASSLDRVSTDTQYF. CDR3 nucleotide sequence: TGTGCCAGCAGTTTGGACAGGGTGTCGACAGATACGCAGTATTTT.

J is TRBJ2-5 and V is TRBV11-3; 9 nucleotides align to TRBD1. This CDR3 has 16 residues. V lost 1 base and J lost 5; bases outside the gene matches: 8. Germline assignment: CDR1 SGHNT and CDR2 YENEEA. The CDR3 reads CASSLGKQGAGETQYF. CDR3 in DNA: TGTGCCAGCAGCTTAGGCAAACAGGGGGCTGGTGAGACCCAGTACTTC.

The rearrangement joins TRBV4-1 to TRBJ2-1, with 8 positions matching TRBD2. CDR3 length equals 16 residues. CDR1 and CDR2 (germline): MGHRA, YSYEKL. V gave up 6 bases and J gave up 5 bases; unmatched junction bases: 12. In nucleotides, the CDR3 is TGCGCCAGCAGGCCAACCGGGACTAGGGACCACAATGAGCAGTTCTTC. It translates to CASRPTGTRDHNEQFF.

The CDR3 nucleotides read TGTGCCAGCCGAACAGGGGGCTATGGCTACACCTTC. The encoded protein is CASRTGGYGYTF. This sequence joins TRBV28 and TRBJ1-2; TRBD1 aligns across 8 bases. The CDR3 consists of 12 residues. Germline V gene sequence: CDR1 MDHEN, CDR2 SYDVKM. With 8 bases clipped from V and 4 bases from J, the junction kept 3 bases outside the gene matches.

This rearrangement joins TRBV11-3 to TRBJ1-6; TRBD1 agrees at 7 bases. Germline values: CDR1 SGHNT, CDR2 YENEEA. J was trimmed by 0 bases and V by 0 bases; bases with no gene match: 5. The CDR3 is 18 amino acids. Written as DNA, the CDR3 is TGTGCCAGCAGCTTAGACCTGGGACAGAACTCCTATAATTCACCCCTCCACTTT. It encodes CASSLDLGQNSYNSPLHF. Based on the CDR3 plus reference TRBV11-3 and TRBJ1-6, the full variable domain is EAGVVQSPRYKIIEKKQPVAFWCNPISGHNTLYWYLQNLGQGPELLIRYENEEAVDDSQLPKDRFSAERLKGVDSTLKIQPAELGDSAVYLCASSLDLGQNSYNSPLHFGNGTRLTVT.

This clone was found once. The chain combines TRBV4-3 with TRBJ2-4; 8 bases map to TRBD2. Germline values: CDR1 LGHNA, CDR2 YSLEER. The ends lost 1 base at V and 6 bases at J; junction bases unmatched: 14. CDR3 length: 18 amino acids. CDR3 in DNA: TGCGCCAGCAGCCAAGTATTCGCGGGGGGCTCGGGAATAAACATTCAGTACTTC. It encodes CASSQVFAGGSGINIQYF.

The chain's CDR3 is CAWRQGSNTGELFF. DNA for the CDR3: TGTGCCTGGAGACAGGGTAGTAACACCGGGGAGCTGTTTTTT. This chain links TRBV30 with TRBJ2-2; a weak D match, TRBD1 (6 bases). This CDR3 has 14 amino acids. Germline loops: CDR1 GTSNPN, CDR2 SVGIG (reference sequence). Trimming pared 3 bases from V and 2 bases from J, leaving 10 bases between. Based on the CDR3 plus reference TRBV30 and TRBJ2-2, the full variable domain is SQTIHQWPATLVQPVGSPLSLECTVEGTSNPNLYWYRQAAGRGLQLLFYSVGIGQISSEVPQNLSASRPQDRQFILSSKKLLLSDSGFYLCAWRQGSNTGELFFGEGSRLTVL.

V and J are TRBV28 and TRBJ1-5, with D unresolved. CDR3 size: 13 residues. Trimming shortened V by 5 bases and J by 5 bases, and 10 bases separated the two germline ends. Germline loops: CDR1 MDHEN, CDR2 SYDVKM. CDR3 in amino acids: CASSGEGDQPQHF. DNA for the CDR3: TGTGCCAGCAGTGGGGAGGGAGATCAGCCCCAGCATTTT.

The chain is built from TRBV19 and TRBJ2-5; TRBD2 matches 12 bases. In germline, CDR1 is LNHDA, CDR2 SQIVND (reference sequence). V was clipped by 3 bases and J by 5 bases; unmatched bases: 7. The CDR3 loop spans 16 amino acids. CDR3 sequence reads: CASSMGLAGSSETQYF. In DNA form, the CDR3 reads TGTGCCAGTAGTATGGGACTAGCGGGTTCCTCGGAGACCCAGTACTTC.

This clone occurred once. DNA for the CDR3: TGTGCCAGCAGCTTAGACCTACGTGACAATGAGCAGTTCTTC. This translates into CASSLDLRDNEQFF. This chain links TRBV7-2 with TRBJ2-1; D call uncertain. There are 14 residues in the CDR3. The germline V and J ends were trimmed by 1 base and 5 bases, with 9 bases remaining between them. The V gene's germline CDR1 is SGHTA and CDR2 FQGNSA.

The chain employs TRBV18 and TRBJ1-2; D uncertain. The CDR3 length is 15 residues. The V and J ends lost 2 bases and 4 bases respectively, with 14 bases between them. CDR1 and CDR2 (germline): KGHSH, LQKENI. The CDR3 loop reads CASSPSGEGSYGYTF. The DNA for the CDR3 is TGTGCCAGCTCACCAAGCGGAGAGGGCAGCTATGGCTACACCTTC.

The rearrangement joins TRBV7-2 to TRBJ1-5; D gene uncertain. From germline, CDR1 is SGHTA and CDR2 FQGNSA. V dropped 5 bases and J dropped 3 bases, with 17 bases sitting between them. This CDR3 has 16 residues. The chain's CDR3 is CASSVGVAGFNQPQHF. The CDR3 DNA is TGTGCCAGCAGCGTCGGGGTGGCCGGATTCAATCAGCCCCAGCATTTT.

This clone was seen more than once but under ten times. Written as DNA, the CDR3 is TGTGCCAGCAGCGTAGAAGACAGGGCCCCCTACGAGCAGTACTTC. It is translated as CASSVEDRAPYEQYF. The gene calls are TRBV9 and TRBJ2-7; 7 bases are shared with TRBD1. This CDR3 has 15 amino acids. Trimming took 0 bases from V and 2 from J; bases not matched to a gene: 5. The germline V gene has CDR1 SGDLS and CDR2 YYNGEE. Together with reference TRBV9 and TRBJ2-7, the CDR3 gives the full variable domain: DSGVTQTPKHLITATGQRVTLRCSPRSGDLSVYWYQQSLDQGLQFLIQYYNGEERAKGNILERFSAQQFPDLHSELNLSSLELGDSALYFCASSVEDRAPYEQYFGPGTRLTVT.

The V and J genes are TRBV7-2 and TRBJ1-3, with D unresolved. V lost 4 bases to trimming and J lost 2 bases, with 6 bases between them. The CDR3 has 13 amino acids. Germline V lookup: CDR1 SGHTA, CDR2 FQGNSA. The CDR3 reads CASSSIPGNTIYF. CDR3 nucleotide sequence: TGTGCCAGCAGCTCCATCCCTGGAAACACCATATATTTT. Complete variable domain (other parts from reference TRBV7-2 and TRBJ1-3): GAGVSQSPSNKVTEKGKDVELRCDPISGHTALYWYRQSLGQGLEFLIYFQGNSAPDKSGLPSDRFSAERTGGSVSTLTIQRTQQEDSAVYLCASSSIPGNTIYFGEGSWLTVV.